The 32 T cell receptor beta chains given below trace back to one sample, sequenced in a study of identical twins (dated by TCRdb to the mid-2010s). Library preparation was by 5' RACE. The instrument given in TCRdb is Illumina HiSeq 2000. The raw public reads went through TCRdb reprocessing: fastp at Q25, MiXCR clone calling, in-frame beta chains kept. Each record represents a unique CDR3 protein, reported with the most common genes and DNA among its rows. The sample table lists 450,000 to 500,000 distinct CDR3 sequences, roughly an eighth of them with a count of one. Around 0.98% of the sample rests with the top ten. The same sample was also used in a study of yellow fever vaccine responses in identical twins.

Specimen: CD4+ T cells sorted from blood. These receptors came from a woman aged 18-29 years in good health.

This clonotype was recorded a few times. This chain links TRBV29-1 with TRBJ2-7; 7 nucleotides agree with TRBD1. Germline V gene data show CDR1 as SQVTM and CDR2 as ANQGSEA. Germline trimming cut 5 bases from V and 2 bases from J; bases unmatched to any gene: 3. CDR3 length: 12 amino acids. The CDR3 loop is CSVSQGAYEQYF. The CDR3 DNA reads as TGCAGCGTTTCTCAGGGGGCCTACGAGCAGTACTTC.

This clonotype has only a few counts. The gene calls are TRBV6-1 and TRBJ2-3; TRBD2 aligns across 8 bases. This CDR3 region has 14 residues. Losses at the gene ends were 10 bases for V and 4 bases for J; bases not matched to a gene: 10. Germline V gene lookup returns CDR1 MNHNS and CDR2 SASEGT. This chain's CDR3 is CANGAGVLADTQYF. CDR3 sequence (DNA): TGTGCCAATGGAGCGGGAGTTTTGGCAGATACGCAGTATTTT.

As concerns this clonotype: It may be a read error: a sequence one base away is much more abundant. J is TRBJ2-7 and V is TRBV14; TRBD1 matches at 8 bases. This CDR3 has 14 residues. Germline CDR1 SGHDN, CDR2 FVKESK. The V segment lost 4 bases and the J segment 2 bases; nucleotides outside the gene matches: 4. In DNA, the CDR3 is TGTGCCAGCAGCCTACGGACAGGGACCTACGAGCAGTACTTC. This gives the protein CASSLRTGTYEQYF.

This clonotype was seen more than once but under ten times. The chain is built from TRBV14 and TRBJ2-1; D is uncertain. The CDR3 runs 12 residues. From germline, CDR1 is SGHDN and CDR2 FVKESK. Trimming stripped 3 bases from V and 12 bases from J, with 12 bases between. In DNA, the CDR3 is TGTGCCAGCAGCCAGGTTAACATGAGGCAGTTCTTC. This gives the protein CASSQVNMRQFF.

The chain links TRBV11-3 to TRBJ2-2, with TRBD2 identical over 14 bases. Trimming cost V 5 bases and J 1 base; bases outside gene matches: 15. Germline V gene sequence: CDR1 SGHNT, CDR2 YENEEA. This CDR3 is 21 amino acids long. The CDR3 nucleotides read TGTGCCAGCAGCCAAGTCCCGGGACTAGCGGGGGCAATAGGGAACACCGGGGAGCTGTTTTTT. Protein sequence: CASSQVPGLAGAIGNTGELFF.

This clonotype was seen ten or more times. The J gene is TRBJ1-5, the V gene TRBV20-1, with unresolved D. The germline V and J ends were trimmed by 3 bases and 0 bases, with 12 bases remaining between them. In germline, CDR1 is DFQATT, CDR2 SNEGSKA (reference sequence). CDR3 length: 15 amino acids. The CDR3, as DNA: TGCAGTGCTAGCGGCCAGCCTTATAGCAATCAGCCCCAGCATTTT. This encodes CSASGQPYSNQPQHF.

This clonotype was recorded many times. The J gene is TRBJ2-3, the V gene TRBV12-3 or TRBV12-4; the D is unclear. The ends were cut back, 6 bases at V and 8 bases at J, with 9 bases in the middle. The CDR3 extends over 11 amino acids. The CDR3 DNA is TGTGCCAGCAGGAAATCCTTTACGCAGTATTTT. Its protein is CASRKSFTQYF.

The chain joins TRBV20-1 to TRBJ2-7; D uncertain. Germline V lookup: CDR1 DFQATT, CDR2 SNEGSKA (reference sequence). The length of the CDR3 is 13 residues. With 5 bases removed from V and 2 bases from J, the gap between germline ends came to 13 bases. The CDR3 DNA is TGCAGTGCTCCTTCAGCCCGGACCTACGAGCAGTACTTC. It yields the protein CSAPSARTYEQYF.

The chain carries TRBV5-1 and TRBJ2-3; D not resolved. V lost 1 base and J 0 bases, leaving 9 bases between the germline ends. The CDR3 contains 15 residues. Looked up from germline, CDR1 is SGHRS and CDR2 is YFSETQ. CDR3 protein: CASSLSLTSTDTQYF. In DNA form, the CDR3 reads TGCGCCAGCAGCTTGAGTCTAACTAGCACAGATACGCAGTATTTT.

This clonotype came up a few times. The chain recombines TRBV20-1 with TRBJ2-7, with TRBD1 matching 10 bases. After removal of 6 bases from V and 4 bases from J, the junction contained 6 bases not matched to a gene. Germline CDR1 DFQATT, CDR2 SNEGSKA (reference sequence). The CDR3 contains 13 residues. Here the CDR3 reads CSADRDRGYEQYF. The CDR3, as DNA: TGCAGTGCCGATCGGGACAGGGGTTACGAGCAGTACTTC.

The V call is TRBV7-9, the J call TRBJ1-2; a weak D match, TRBD1 (5 bases). Looked up from germline, CDR1 is SEHNR and CDR2 is FQNEAQ (reference sequence). This CDR3 contains 14 residues. V lost 1 base and J lost 4, with 10 bases in between. The CDR3 coding sequence is TGTGCCAGCAGCTTAGAGGGGCAGGGCTATGGCTACACCTTC. This codes for CASSLEGQGYGYTF. The variable domain in full, completed from reference TRBV7-9 and TRBJ1-2, reads DTGVSQNPRHKITKRGQNVTFRCDPISEHNRLYWYRQTLGQGPEFLTYFQNEAQLEKSRLLSDRFSAERPKGSFSTLEIQRTEQGDSAMYLCASSLEGQGYGYTFGSGTRLTVV.

This clonotype turned up a few times. The gene calls are TRBV15 and TRBJ2-1; TRBD1 aligns across 7 bases. Germline V lookup: CDR1 LNHNV, CDR2 YYDKDF (reference sequence). With 5 bases clipped from V and 3 bases from J, the junction kept 7 bases outside the gene matches. The CDR3 loop spans 15 amino acids. In DNA, the CDR3 is TGTGCCACCAGCCCTGACAGGGCTGGCTACAATGAGCAGTTCTTC. Protein sequence: CATSPDRAGYNEQFF. Looking up the rest from reference TRBV15 and TRBJ2-1 gives the full variable domain: DAMVIQNPRYQVTQFGKPVTLSCSQTLNHNVMYWYQQKSSQAPKLLFHYYDKDFNNEADTPDNFQSRRPNTSFCFLDIRSPGLGDTAMYLCATSPDRAGYNEQFFGPGTRLTVL.

This chain connects TRBV20-1 to TRBJ2-5, with a weak D call TRBD1 (5 bases). Germline V gene lookup returns CDR1 DFQATT and CDR2 SNEGSKA (reference sequence). The CDR3 sequence is 14 residues long. V lost 1 base and J 1 base, leaving 10 bases between the germline ends. This CDR3 reads CSARVRQGQETQYF. CDR3 DNA: TGCAGTGCTAGAGTTCGGCAGGGCCAAGAGACCCAGTACTTC.

This clonotype was found a few times. The chain links TRBV4-3 to TRBJ2-1; either TRBD1 or TRBD2 may supply D (5 bases each). V was trimmed by 0 bases and J by 1 base, leaving 10 bases between them. This CDR3 spans 16 amino acids. The germline V gene encodes CDR1 LGHNA and CDR2 YSLEER. CDR3 loop: CASSQDGDGSYNEQFF. The CDR3 DNA reads TGCGCCAGCAGCCAAGACGGGGACGGGTCCTACAATGAGCAGTTCTTC.

The chain combines TRBV19 with TRBJ2-7; D ambiguous. V was shortened by 9 bases and J by 5 bases, with 11 bases between the two germline ends. Germline V gene data show CDR1 as LNHDA and CDR2 as SQIVND (reference sequence). The CDR3 contains 11 residues. Here the CDR3 reads CASQFLDEQYF. Written as DNA, the CDR3 is TGTGCCAGCCAGTTTTTGGACGAGCAGTACTTC.

This clonotype has a handful of counts. The genes are TRBV24-1 and TRBJ2-6, with 7 bases fitting TRBD1. V was clipped by 5 bases and J by 0 bases; unmatched bases: 12. Germline CDR1 reads KGHDR; CDR2 reads SFDVKD. This CDR3 has 19 residues. For the CDR3, the DNA is TGTGCCACCAGTGCCCCCTTGGGCAGGGGGTCCTCTGGGGCCAACGTCCTGACTTTC. It encodes CATSAPLGRGSSGANVLTF.

This clonotype was recorded at least ten times. This sequence joins TRBV5-1 and TRBJ2-3; a weak D match, TRBD1 (6 bases). V dropped 2 bases and J dropped 4 bases, with 11 bases sitting between them. The CDR3 consists of 14 residues. CDR1 and CDR2 (germline): SGHRS, YFSETQ. The CDR3 DNA reads TGCGCCAGCAGCTTAGGACACAGGGCAGATACGCAGTATTTT. Translation gives CASSLGHRADTQYF.

This clonotype has more than one count but fewer than ten. The chain joins TRBV6-1 to TRBJ2-5, with D uncertain. Germline V gene lookup returns CDR1 MNHNS and CDR2 SASEGT. The CDR3 extends over 14 amino acids. V was clipped by 6 bases and J by 3 bases, with 14 bases between them. The CDR3 region is CASSPVGEKETQYF. The DNA for the CDR3 is TGTGCCAGCAGCCCCGTTGGAGAAAAAGAGACCCAGTACTTC.

This clonotype showed up just once. This chain joins TRBV27 and TRBJ2-4, with TRBD2 identical over 9 bases. Germline V gives CDR1 MNHEY, CDR2 SMNVEV (reference sequence). Trimming cost V 3 bases and J 7 bases; bases outside gene matches: 4. The CDR3 spans 14 residues. CDR3 in DNA: TGTGCCAGCAGTTTCCTAGCGGGACGGAACATTCAGTACTTC. Protein: CASSFLAGRNIQYF.

The chain is built from TRBV7-3 and TRBJ2-2; 9 positions agree with TRBD1. The CDR3 is 14 amino acids. CDR1 and CDR2 (germline): SGHTA, FQGTGA. V gave up 3 bases and J gave up 6 bases; unmatched junction bases: 2. The CDR3 loop is CASSLNRGPGELFF. As DNA, the CDR3 is TGTGCCAGCAGCTTGAACAGGGGGCCCGGGGAGCTGTTTTTT.

The chain employs TRBV7-9 and TRBJ2-5; 8 nucleotides line up with TRBD1. The CDR3 is 14 residues long. In germline, CDR1 is SEHNR, CDR2 FQNEAQ (reference sequence). Trimming took 4 bases from V and 4 from J; bases not matched to a gene: 5. CDR3 bases: TGTGCCAGCAGCTACAGGGGGACGAGAGAGACCCAGTACTTC. Translating gives CASSYRGTRETQYF.

The sample holds a few counts of this clonotype. The chain carries TRBV28 and TRBJ2-5; 11 bases are shared with TRBD2. After removal of 7 bases from V and 4 bases from J, the junction contained 11 bases not matched to a gene. Germline assignment: CDR1 MDHEN and CDR2 SYDVKM. The CDR3 has 16 amino acids. CDR3 nucleotide sequence: TGTGCCAGCAAAGCGGAACTAGCGGGAGAAAGAGAGACCCAGTACTTC. As protein: CASKAELAGERETQYF.

This clonotype was recorded a few times. V is TRBV20-1 and J is TRBJ2-7, with a weak D call TRBD1 (6 bases). Germline V lookup: CDR1 DFQATT, CDR2 SNEGSKA (reference sequence). The CDR3 spans 13 residues. Between the trimmed V and J ends, which lost 3 bases and 7 bases, there was a span of 16 bases. The CDR3 bases are TGCAGTGCTAGCAACAGGGTTCTGGGGGAGCAGTACTTC. Encoded protein: CSASNRVLGEQYF.

This clonotype showed up just a few times. V usage is TRBV7-9 and J usage is TRBJ2-4; 9 nucleotides match TRBD1. The V gene's germline CDR1 is SEHNR and CDR2 FQNEAQ (reference sequence). The ends lost 4 bases at V and 2 bases at J; junction bases unmatched: 9. The CDR3 consists of 17 residues. CDR3 nucleotides: TGTGCCAGCAGCTCGGCACAGGGGGCTTTTTCCAAAAACATTCAGTACTTC. Its translation: CASSSAQGAFSKNIQYF.

Many counts were recorded for this clonotype. The chain uses TRBV5-1 and TRBJ2-1; D assignment may be TRBD1 or TRBD2 (5 bases each). Germline V gene lookup returns CDR1 SGHRS and CDR2 YFSETQ. The CDR3 extends over 14 amino acids. Trimming left V 0 bases short and J 2 bases short, with 6 bases between. The CDR3 DNA is TGCGCCAGCAGCTTGGGAGGGGCCTACAATGAGCAGTTCTTC. Residues: CASSLGGAYNEQFF.

The genes are TRBV5-1 and TRBJ2-5; 8 positions agree with TRBD1. CDR1 is SGHRS and CDR2 is YFSETQ in the germline V gene. The CDR3 is 14 amino acids. J lost 5 bases, V lost 3 bases, and 6 bases had no gene match. CDR3 in DNA: TGCGCCAGCAGCTACTCGACAGGGGTGGAGACCCAGTACTTC. This translates into CASSYSTGVETQYF.

The CDR3 here is CASSFEGRGFLGSYNEQFF. The CDR3 nucleotides are TGTGCCAGCAGCTTTGAGGGCAGGGGATTTTTGGGCTCCTACAATGAGCAGTTCTTC. The rearrangement uses TRBV7-8 and TRBJ2-1, with a tentative D call TRBD1 (6 bases). Germline CDR1 SGHVS, CDR2 FQNEAQ. The CDR3 spans 19 residues. Trimming stripped 3 bases from V and 0 bases from J, with 21 bases between.

At least ten counts were recorded for this clonotype. The chain combines TRBV15 with TRBJ1-2, with D tentatively TRBD1 (5 bases). From germline, CDR1 is LNHNV and CDR2 YYDKDF (reference sequence). The ends were cut back, 0 bases at V and 4 bases at J, with 9 bases in the middle. This CDR3 region has 14 residues. CDR3 sequence reads: CATSRDQGGYGYTF. The CDR3 region has the DNA TGTGCCACCAGCAGAGATCAGGGAGGCTATGGCTACACCTTC.

This clonotype occurred a few times. The chain has TRBV11-2 and TRBJ2-1; D remains ambiguous. The ends were cut back, 1 base at V and 9 bases at J, with 13 bases in the middle. The CDR3 runs 14 residues. Germline loops: CDR1 SGHAT, CDR2 FQNNGV. For the CDR3, the DNA is TGTGCCAGCAGCTTAGGTCTCCAGAAACTTGAGCAGTTCTTC. Its protein product is CASSLGLQKLEQFF.

This rearrangement joins TRBV2 to TRBJ2-7; no definite D call. CDR3 length equals 15 residues. The V gene's germline CDR1 is SNHLY and CDR2 FYNNEI. V was clipped by 2 bases and J by 2 bases, with 13 bases between them. The CDR3 protein is CASSEKSLATYEQYF. CDR3 DNA sequence: TGTGCCAGCAGTGAAAAGTCCCTCGCCACCTACGAGCAGTACTTC.

This rearrangement joins TRBV10-3 to TRBJ2-3; TRBD2 matches 7 bases. Germline V gene data show CDR1 as ENHRY and CDR2 as SYGVKD. The CDR3 is made up of 14 amino acids. The trim removed 7 bases at V and 4 bases at J, leaving 8 bases unmatched. The CDR3 nucleotides are TGTGCCATCAAGGAGGGACGGGGGGCAGATACGCAGTATTTT. This gives the protein CAIKEGRGADTQYF.

The V and J genes are TRBV5-4 and TRBJ2-5; 9 positions agree with TRBD1. The CDR3 sequence is 16 residues long. Trimming removed 6 bases from V and 4 bases from J; junction bases left unmatched: 13. Per the germline V gene, CDR1 is SGHNT and CDR2 is YYREEE (reference sequence). CDR3 DNA sequence: TGTGCCAGCACCTTTAGCTTACAGGGGGCGGGAGAGACCCAGTACTTC. It specifies CASTFSLQGAGETQYF.